Each of the 9 T cell receptor beta chains below was sequenced from the same sample in a study of blood T cell repertoires in COVID-19. Some clones are missing from TCRdb's copy, which holds only in-frame ones; the method was immunoSEQ multiplex PCR. Of 86,000 or so clones in the sample, roughly 82% were seen once. Sequencing was carried out using peripheral blood. These receptors all come from a woman older than 75 with acute or convalescent COVID-19.

The chain links TRBV6-5 to TRBJ1-1, with 11 bases that match TRBD1. CDR3 length: 14 amino acids. The germline CDR1 and CDR2 sequences are MNHEY and SVGAGI. Trimming removed 5 bases from V and 6 bases from J; junction bases left unmatched: 5. The CDR3 here is CASSLGQGVSEAFF. CDR3 nucleotide sequence: TGTGCCAGCAGTCTGGGACAGGGGGTCTCTGAAGCTTTCTTT.

The rearrangement links TRBV7-2 to TRBJ1-1, with D uncertain. This CDR3 contains 14 residues. With 6 bases removed from V and 1 base from J, the gap between germline ends came to 12 bases. Germline CDR1 SGHTA, CDR2 FQGNSA. The CDR3 DNA is TGTGCCAGCAGACCTGACAACCGGAACACTGAAGCTTTCTTT. This codes for CASRPDNRNTEAFF.

The gene calls are TRBV29-1 and TRBJ2-7, with TRBD2 matching 14 bases. Germline assignment: CDR1 SQVTM and CDR2 ANQGSEA. The CDR3 runs to 13 residues. The V and J ends lost 7 bases and 4 bases, in that order; junction bases with no gene match: 3. The CDR3 coding sequence is TGCAGCGCGGGACTAGCGGGAGTATACGAGCAGTACTTC. It encodes CSAGLAGVYEQYF.

The rearrangement joins TRBV28 to TRBJ1-5; a weak D match, TRBD1 (6 bases). V gave up 5 bases and J gave up 6 bases, with 11 bases separating them. This CDR3 has 13 amino acids. In germline, CDR1 is MDHEN, CDR2 SYDVKM. This chain's CDR3 is CASSIPGAQPQHF. The CDR3, as DNA: TGTGCCAGCAGTATACCAGGGGCTCAGCCCCAGCATTTT.

The V call is TRBV19, the J call TRBJ2-6; D is possibly TRBD1 (6 bases). CDR1 LNHDA and CDR2 SQIVND come from the germline V gene (reference sequence). Trimming removed 4 bases at V and 0 bases at J, with 13 bases between. The CDR3 spans 17 residues. CDR3 protein: CASSNPRGTSGANVLTF. The CDR3 DNA reads as TGTGCCAGTAGTAATCCCAGGGGAACCTCTGGGGCCAACGTCCTGACTTTC.

The J gene is TRBJ2-2, the V gene TRBV11-2; TRBD1 aligns across 8 bases. CDR3 length: 15 residues. Germline lookup yields CDR1 SGHAT and CDR2 FQNNGV. V lost 5 bases and J lost 4; bases outside the gene matches: 6. The CDR3 protein is CASSKDRGSTGELFF. The DNA for the CDR3 is TGTGCCAGCAGCAAAGACAGGGGAAGCACCGGGGAGCTGTTTTTT.

This clone came up a few times. The V gene is TRBV11-2, the J gene TRBJ1-2, with TRBD1 matching over 7 bases. CDR3 length: 14 residues. Trimming at V came to 1 base and at J to 6 bases, leaving 5 bases not matched to a gene. Germline CDR1 and CDR2: SGHAT and FQNNGV. The CDR3 protein is CASSLGSQGDGYTF. The CDR3 DNA follows: TGTGCCAGCAGCTTAGGTTCCCAGGGGGATGGCTACACCTTC.

The J gene is TRBJ1-3, the V gene TRBV27; D is unresolved. Between the trimmed V and J ends, which lost 5 bases and 8 bases, there was a span of 19 bases. The CDR3 runs 15 residues. Germline loops: CDR1 MNHEY, CDR2 SMNVEV (reference sequence). CDR3 nucleotides: TGTGCCAGCAGTGAAGGAGGACTCCCTGGGGACACCATATATTTT. It is translated as CASSEGGLPGDTIYF.

The chain couples TRBV4-2 to TRBJ2-2, with 14 positions matching TRBD2. The CDR3 sequence is 17 residues long. The V segment lost 0 bases and the J segment 6 bases; nucleotides outside the gene matches: 3. Germline V gene sequence: CDR1 LGHNA, CDR2 YNFKEQ. The CDR3 DNA reads as TGTGCCAGCAGCCAAGAAGGGACTAGCGGGAGCGCCGGGGAGCTGTTTTTT. Translated, it gives CASSQEGTSGSAGELFF.